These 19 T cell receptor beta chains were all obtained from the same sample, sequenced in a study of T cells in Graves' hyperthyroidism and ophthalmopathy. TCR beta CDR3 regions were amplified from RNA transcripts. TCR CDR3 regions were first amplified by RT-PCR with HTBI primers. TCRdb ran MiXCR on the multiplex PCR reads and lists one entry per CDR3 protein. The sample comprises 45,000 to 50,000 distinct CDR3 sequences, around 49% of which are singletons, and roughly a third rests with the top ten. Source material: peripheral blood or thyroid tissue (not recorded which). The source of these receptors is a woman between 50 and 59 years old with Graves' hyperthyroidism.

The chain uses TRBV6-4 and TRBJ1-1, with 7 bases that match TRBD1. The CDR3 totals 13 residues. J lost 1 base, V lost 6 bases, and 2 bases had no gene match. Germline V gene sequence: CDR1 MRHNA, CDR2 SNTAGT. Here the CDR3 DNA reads TGTGCCAGCAGAGGACAGGCGAACACTGAAGCTTTCTTT. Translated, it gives CASRGQANTEAFF.

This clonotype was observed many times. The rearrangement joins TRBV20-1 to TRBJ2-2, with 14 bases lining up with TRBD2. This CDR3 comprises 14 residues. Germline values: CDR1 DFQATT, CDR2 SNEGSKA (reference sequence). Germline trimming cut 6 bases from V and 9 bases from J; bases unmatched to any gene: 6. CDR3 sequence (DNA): TGCAGTGCAACCGGGACTAGCGGGAGTTGGGAGCTGTTTTTT. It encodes CSATGTSGSWELFF.

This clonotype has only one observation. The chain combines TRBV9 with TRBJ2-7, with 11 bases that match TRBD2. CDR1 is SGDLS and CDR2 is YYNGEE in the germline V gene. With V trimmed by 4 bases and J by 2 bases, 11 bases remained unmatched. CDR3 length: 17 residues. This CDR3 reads CASSPMTSGIPPYEQYF. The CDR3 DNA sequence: TGTGCCAGCAGCCCGATGACTAGCGGGATTCCCCCCTACGAGCAGTACTTC.

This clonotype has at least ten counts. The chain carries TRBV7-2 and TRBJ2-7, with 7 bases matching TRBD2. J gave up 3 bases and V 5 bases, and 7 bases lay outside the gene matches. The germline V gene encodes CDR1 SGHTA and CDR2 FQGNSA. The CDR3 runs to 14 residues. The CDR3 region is CASSVTAGVYEQYF. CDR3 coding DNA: TGTGCCAGCAGCGTAACGGCGGGAGTCTACGAGCAGTACTTC. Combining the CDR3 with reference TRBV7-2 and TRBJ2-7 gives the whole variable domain GAGVSQSPSNKVTEKGKDVELRCDPISGHTALYWYRQSLGQGLEFLIYFQGNSAPDKSGLPSDRFSAERTGGSVSTLTIQRTQQEDSAVYLCASSVTAGVYEQYFGPGTRLTVT.

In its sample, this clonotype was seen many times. The DNA for the CDR3 is TGTGCCAGCAGTCAGCCAACTAATGAAAAACTGTTTTTT. Residues: CASSQPTNEKLFF. This sequence joins TRBV28 and TRBJ1-4; no reliable D call. Germline V gives CDR1 MDHEN, CDR2 SYDVKM. The CDR3 has 13 amino acids. V gave up 5 bases and J gave up 0 bases, with 4 bases separating them.

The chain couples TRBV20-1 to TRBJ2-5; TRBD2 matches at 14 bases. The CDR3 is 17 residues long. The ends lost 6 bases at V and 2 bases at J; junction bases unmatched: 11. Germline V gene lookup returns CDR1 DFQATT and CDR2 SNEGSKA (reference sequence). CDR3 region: CSAGLAGGPGRQETQYF. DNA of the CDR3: TGCAGTGCAGGACTAGCGGGAGGCCCAGGGCGGCAAGAGACCCAGTACTTC.

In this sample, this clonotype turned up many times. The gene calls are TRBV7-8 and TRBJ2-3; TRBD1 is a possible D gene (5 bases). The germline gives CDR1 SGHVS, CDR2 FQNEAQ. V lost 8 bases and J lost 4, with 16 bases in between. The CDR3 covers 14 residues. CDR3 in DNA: TGTGCCAGCCTGGGGCTACAGGTGTCAGATACGCAGTATTTT. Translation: CASLGLQVSDTQYF.

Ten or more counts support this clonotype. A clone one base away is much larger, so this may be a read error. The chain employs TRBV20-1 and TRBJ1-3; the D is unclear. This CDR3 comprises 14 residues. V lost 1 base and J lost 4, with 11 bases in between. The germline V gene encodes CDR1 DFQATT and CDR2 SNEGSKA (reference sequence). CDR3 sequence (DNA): TGCAGTGCTAGAGGTCCGAATCTAGGAAACACCATATATTTT. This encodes CSARGPNLGNTIYF.

The CDR3 DNA sequence: TGTGCCAGCAGCCCTGGGACAGGGGGGGACGAGCAGTACTTC. Its protein is CASSPGTGGDEQYF. This chain joins TRBV7-6 and TRBJ2-7, with 11 positions matching TRBD1. The J segment lost 5 bases and the V segment lost 5 bases, leaving 5 bases of the junction unmatched. The CDR3 has 14 amino acids. The germline gives CDR1 SGHVS, CDR2 FNYEAQ.

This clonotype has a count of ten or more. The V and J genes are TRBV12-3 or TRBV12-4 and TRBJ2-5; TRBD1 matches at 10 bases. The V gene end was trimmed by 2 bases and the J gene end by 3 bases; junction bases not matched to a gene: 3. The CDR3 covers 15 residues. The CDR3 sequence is CASSLTGTGEETQYF. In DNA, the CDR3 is TGTGCCAGCAGTTTAACCGGGACAGGGGAAGAGACCCAGTACTTC.

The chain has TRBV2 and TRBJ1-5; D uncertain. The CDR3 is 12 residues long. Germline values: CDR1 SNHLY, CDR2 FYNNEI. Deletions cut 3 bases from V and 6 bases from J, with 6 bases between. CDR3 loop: CASSEGSQPQHF. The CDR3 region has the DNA TGTGCCAGCAGTGAGGGTAGTCAGCCCCAGCATTTT.

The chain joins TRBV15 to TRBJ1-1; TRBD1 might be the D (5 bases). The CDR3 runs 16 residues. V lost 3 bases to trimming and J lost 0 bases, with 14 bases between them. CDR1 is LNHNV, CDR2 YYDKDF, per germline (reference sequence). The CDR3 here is CATSSRMGGMNTEAFF. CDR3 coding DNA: TGTGCCACCAGCAGTCGGATGGGGGGGATGAACACTGAAGCTTTCTTT.

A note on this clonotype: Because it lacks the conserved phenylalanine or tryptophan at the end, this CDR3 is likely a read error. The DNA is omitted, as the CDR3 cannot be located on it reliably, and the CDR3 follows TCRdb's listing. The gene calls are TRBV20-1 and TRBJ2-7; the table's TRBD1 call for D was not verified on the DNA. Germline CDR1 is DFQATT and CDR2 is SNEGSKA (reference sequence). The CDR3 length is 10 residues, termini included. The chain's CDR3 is CSVRLGQGSL.

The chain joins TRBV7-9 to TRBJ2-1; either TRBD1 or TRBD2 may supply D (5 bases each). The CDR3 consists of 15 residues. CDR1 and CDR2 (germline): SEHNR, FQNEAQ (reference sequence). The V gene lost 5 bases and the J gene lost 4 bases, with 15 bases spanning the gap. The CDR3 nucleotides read TGTGCCAGCAGCCCTGGGGCTAGCAGATACAATGAGCAGTTCTTC. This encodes CASSPGASRYNEQFF. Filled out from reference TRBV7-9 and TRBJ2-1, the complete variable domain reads DTGVSQNPRHKITKRGQNVTFRCDPISEHNRLYWYRQTLGQGPEFLTYFQNEAQLEKSRLLSDRFSAERPKGSFSTLEIQRTEQGDSAMYLCASSPGASRYNEQFFGPGTRLTVL.

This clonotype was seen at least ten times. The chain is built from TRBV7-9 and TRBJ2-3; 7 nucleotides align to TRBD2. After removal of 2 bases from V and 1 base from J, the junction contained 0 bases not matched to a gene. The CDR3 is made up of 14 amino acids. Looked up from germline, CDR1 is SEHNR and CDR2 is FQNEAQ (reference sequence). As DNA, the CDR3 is TGTGCCAGCAGCTTACTAGCGGGCACAGATACGCAGTATTTT. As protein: CASSLLAGTDTQYF.

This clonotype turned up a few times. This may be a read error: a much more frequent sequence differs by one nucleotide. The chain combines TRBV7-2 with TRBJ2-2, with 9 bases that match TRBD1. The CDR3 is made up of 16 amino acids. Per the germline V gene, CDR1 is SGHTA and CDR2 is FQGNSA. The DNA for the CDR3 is TGTGCCAGCAGAACACAGGGGGCTCTGGGGCCCGGGGAGCCGTTTTTT. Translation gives CASRTQGALGPGEPFF.

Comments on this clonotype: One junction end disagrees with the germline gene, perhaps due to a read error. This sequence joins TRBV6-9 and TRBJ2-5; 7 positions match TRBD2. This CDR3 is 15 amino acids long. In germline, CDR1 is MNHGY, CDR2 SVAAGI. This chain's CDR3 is CASSYTGLVRETQHF. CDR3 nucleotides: TGTGCCAGCAGTTACACCGGACTAGTCAGAGAGACTCAGCACTTC.

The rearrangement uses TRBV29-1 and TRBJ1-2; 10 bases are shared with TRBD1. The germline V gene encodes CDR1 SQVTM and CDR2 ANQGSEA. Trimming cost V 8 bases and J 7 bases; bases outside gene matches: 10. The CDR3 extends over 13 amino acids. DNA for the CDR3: TGCAGCTCGGGGACAGGGGCTCCCTCTGGCTACACCTTC. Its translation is CSSGTGAPSGYTF.

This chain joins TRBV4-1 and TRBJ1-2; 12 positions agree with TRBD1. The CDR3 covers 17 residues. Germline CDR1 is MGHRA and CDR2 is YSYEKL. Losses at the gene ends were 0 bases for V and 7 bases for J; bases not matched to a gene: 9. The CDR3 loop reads CASSQDQGTGGASGYTF. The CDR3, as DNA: TGCGCCAGCAGCCAAGATCAGGGGACAGGGGGCGCATCTGGCTACACCTTC.